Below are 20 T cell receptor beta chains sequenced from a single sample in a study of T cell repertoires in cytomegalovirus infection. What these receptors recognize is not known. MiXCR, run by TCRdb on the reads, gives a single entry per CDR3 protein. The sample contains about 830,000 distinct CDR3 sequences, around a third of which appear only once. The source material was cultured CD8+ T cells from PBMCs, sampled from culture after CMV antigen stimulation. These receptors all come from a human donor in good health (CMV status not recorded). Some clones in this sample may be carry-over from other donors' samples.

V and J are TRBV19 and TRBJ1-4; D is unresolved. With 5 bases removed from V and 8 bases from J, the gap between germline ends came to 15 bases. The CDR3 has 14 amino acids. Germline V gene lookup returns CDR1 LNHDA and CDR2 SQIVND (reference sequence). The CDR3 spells CASSRYGVGEKLFF. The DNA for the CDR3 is TGTGCCAGTAGTCGCTACGGGGTCGGAGAAAAACTGTTTTTT.

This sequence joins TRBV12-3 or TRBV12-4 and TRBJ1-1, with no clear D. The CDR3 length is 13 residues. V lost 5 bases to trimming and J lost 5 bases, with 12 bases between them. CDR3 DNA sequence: TGTGCCAGCAGTGCGACGCCCAGGACTGAAGCTTTCTTT. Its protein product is CASSATPRTEAFF.

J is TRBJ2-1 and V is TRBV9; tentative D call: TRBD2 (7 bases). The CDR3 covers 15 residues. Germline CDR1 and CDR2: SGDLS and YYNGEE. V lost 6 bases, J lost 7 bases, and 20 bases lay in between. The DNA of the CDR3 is TGTGCCAGCACCCCGGGTGGGGGGGCCGGGAATGAGCAGTTCTTC. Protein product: CASTPGGGAGNEQFF.

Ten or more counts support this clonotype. CDR3: CASSFGQGHRETQYF. The DNA of the CDR3 is TGTGCCAGCAGCTTTGGGCAGGGCCACAGGGAGACCCAGTACTTC. The chain links TRBV7-6 to TRBJ2-5; perhaps TRBD1 as D (5 bases). Germline CDR1 is SGHVS and CDR2 is FNYEAQ. V was cut by 3 bases and J by 5 bases, with 16 bases left in between. This CDR3 has 15 residues.

DNA of the CDR3: TGTGCCAGCAGCCCGGAGAGAGGGACCCTCTCCTACGAGCAGTACTTC. Its protein is CASSPERGTLSYEQYF. The V gene is TRBV7-8, the J gene TRBJ2-7; D is possibly TRBD1 or TRBD2 (5 bases each). Trimming took 5 bases from V and 0 from J, leaving 17 bases between them. This CDR3 contains 16 residues. Germline assignment: CDR1 SGHVS and CDR2 FQNEAQ.

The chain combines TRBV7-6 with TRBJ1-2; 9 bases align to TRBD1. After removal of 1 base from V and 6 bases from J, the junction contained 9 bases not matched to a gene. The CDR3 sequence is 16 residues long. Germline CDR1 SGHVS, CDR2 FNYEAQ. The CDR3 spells CASSLVRVTGGDGYTF. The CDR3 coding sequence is TGTGCCAGCAGCTTAGTACGAGTCACAGGGGGCGATGGCTACACCTTC.

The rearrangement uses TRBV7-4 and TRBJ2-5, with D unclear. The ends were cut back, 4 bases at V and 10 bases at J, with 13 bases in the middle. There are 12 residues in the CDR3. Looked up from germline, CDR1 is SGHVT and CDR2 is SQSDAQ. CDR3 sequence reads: CASSSPKRVQYF. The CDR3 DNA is TGTGCCAGCAGCTCACCAAAGAGAGTCCAGTACTTC.

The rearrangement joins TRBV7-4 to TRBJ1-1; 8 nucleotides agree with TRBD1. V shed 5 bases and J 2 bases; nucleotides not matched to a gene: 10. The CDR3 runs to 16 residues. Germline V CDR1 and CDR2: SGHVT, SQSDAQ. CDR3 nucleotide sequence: TGTGCCAGCAGCCGCCCACAGGGGGATGTAAACACTGAAGCTTTCTTT. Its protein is CASSRPQGDVNTEAFF.

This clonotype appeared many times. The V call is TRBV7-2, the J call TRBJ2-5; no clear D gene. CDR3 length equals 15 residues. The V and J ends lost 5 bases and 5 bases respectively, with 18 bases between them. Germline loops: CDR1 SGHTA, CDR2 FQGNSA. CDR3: CASSPPTKGSETQYF. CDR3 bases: TGTGCCAGCAGCCCGCCGACAAAAGGCTCGGAGACCCAGTACTTC.

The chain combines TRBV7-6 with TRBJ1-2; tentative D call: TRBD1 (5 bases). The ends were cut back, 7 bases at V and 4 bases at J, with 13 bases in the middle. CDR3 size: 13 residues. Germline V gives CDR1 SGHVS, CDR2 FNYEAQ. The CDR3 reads CASTPPTVYGYTF. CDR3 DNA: TGTGCCAGCACCCCCCCGACAGTCTATGGCTACACCTTC.

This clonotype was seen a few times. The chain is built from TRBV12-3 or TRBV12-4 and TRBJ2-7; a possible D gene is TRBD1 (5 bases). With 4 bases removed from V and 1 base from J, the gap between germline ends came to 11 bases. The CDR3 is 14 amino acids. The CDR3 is CASSSQGRSYEQYF. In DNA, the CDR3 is TGTGCCAGCAGTTCTCAGGGAAGGTCCTACGAGCAGTACTTC.

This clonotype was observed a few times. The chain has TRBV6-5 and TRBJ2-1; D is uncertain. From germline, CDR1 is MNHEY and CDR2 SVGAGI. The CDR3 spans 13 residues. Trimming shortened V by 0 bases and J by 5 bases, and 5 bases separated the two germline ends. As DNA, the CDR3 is TGTGCCAGCAGTTACTCGAGCAACAATGAGCAGTTCTTC. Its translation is CASSYSSNNEQFF.

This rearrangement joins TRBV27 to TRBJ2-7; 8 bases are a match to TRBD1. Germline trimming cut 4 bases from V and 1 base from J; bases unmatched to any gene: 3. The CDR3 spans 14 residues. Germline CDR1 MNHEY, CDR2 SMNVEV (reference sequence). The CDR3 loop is CASSSNRGSYEQYV. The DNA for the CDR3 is TGTGCCAGCAGTTCGAACAGGGGGTCCTACGAGCAGTACGTC.

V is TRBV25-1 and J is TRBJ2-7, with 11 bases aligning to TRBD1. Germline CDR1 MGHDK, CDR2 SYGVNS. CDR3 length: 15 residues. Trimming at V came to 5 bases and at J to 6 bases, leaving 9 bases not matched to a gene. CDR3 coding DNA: TGTGCCAGCAGTCCAAGGGACAGGGGGTTAAGCGAGCAGTACTTC. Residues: CASSPRDRGLSEQYF.

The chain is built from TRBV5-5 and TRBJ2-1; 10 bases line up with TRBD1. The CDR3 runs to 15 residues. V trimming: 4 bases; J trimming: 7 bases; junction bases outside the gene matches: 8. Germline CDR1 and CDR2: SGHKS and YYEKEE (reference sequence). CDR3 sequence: CASSLRDRGLNEQFF. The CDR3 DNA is TGTGCCAGCAGCCTCCGGGACAGGGGACTGAATGAGCAGTTCTTC.

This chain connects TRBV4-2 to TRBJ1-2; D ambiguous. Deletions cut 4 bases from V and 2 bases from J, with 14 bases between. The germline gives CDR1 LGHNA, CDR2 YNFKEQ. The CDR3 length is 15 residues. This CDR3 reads CASSPPLTENYGYTF. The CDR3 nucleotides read TGTGCCAGCAGCCCCCCCCTCACAGAGAACTATGGCTACACCTTC.

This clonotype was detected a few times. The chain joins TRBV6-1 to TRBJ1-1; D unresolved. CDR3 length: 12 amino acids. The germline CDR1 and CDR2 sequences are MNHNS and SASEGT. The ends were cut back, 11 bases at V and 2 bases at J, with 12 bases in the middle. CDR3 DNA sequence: TGTGCCGGTAAGTTCGGCAACACTGAAGCTTTCTTT. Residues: CAGKFGNTEAFF.

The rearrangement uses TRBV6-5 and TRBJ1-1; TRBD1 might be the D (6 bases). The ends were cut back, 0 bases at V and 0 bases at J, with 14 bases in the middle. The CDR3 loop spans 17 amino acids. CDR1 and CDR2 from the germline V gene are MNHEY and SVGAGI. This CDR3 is CASSYSTFSGVNTEAFF. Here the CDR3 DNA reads TGTGCCAGCAGTTACTCGACGTTTTCAGGGGTGAACACTGAAGCTTTCTTT.

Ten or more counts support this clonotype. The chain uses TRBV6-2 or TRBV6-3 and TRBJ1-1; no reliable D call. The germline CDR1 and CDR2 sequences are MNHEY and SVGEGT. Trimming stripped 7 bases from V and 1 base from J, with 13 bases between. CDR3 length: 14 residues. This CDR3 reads CASTLRTWNTEAFF. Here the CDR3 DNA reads TGTGCCAGCACCTTGCGAACGTGGAACACTGAAGCTTTCTTT.

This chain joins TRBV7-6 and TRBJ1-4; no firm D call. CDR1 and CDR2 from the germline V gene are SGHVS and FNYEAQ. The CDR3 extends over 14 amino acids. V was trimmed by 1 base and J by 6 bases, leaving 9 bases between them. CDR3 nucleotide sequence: TGTGCCAGCAGCTTAGACCGGGTGGATGAAAAACTGTTTTTT. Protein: CASSLDRVDEKLFF.